A selection of T cell receptor beta chains follows, all from one sample in a study of beta chain features in type 1 diabetes. Profiled with immunoSEQ multiplex PCR; TCRdb holds only in-frame clones, not every one. Altogether about 24,000 clones are present, more than 60% being singletons, with the ten largest covering roughly 2%. Sequenced material: Tregs from blood. The receptors shown here come from a woman in her thirties or forties in good health. CDR3s include the opening cysteine and the closing phenylalanine or tryptophan. The D gene is left open where the match is weak. Only part of the rows carry a size: once, few, many, or a class if the clone is expanded.

CDR3 DNA	CDR3 protein	J gene	D gene	clone size	V gene
TGTGCCAGCAGCTTAGGAGTGACAATGTCTGGGGATACGCAGTATTTT	CASSLGVTMSGDTQYF	TRBJ2-3	NA	NA	TRBV11-2
TGTGCCAGCTCACCGGGACAGGGGGCGCGGAGAACTGAAGCTTTCTTT	CASSPGQGARRTEAFF	TRBJ1-1	TRBD1	NA	TRBV18
TGTGCCAGCGCCGCGGGAGGTACGCAGTATTTT	CASAAGGTQYF	TRBJ2-3	TRBD2	NA	TRBV7-9
TGTGCCAGCTCACCAGGCGGGGGGCGCAGAGAGACCCAGTACTTC	CASSPGGGRRETQYF	TRBJ2-5	TRBD2	medium-sized	TRBV18
TGTGCCAGCAGTTTATTGACAGAGTCCCACGAGCAGTACTTC	CASSLLTESHEQYF	TRBJ2-7	NA	NA	TRBV6-6
TGCGCCAGCAGCCCAAGCCTGGGACAGATAAACATTCAGTACTTC	CASSPSLGQINIQYF	TRBJ2-4	TRBD1	NA	TRBV5-1
TGCGCCAGCGGCGTTTTTCGGGGGGCTTTAGCGGGGGGGAACAATGAGCAGTTCTTC	CASGVFRGALAGGNNEQFF	TRBJ2-1	TRBD2	NA	TRBV5-1
TGTGCCAGCTCACCAAACAGATACTATGGCTACACCTTC	CASSPNRYYGYTF	TRBJ1-2	NA	few	TRBV18
TGCAGCGTTGGACTAGCGGGGGCGGGAGATACGCAGTATTTT	CSVGLAGAGDTQYF	TRBJ2-3	TRBD2	NA	TRBV29-1
TGTGCCAGCAATCAGCGGGGGGGCCAAGAGACCCAGTACTTC	CASNQRGGQETQYF	TRBJ2-5	TRBD2	NA	TRBV6-6
TGCAGCGTTGAACCCAACAGCTACGAGCAGTACTTC	CSVEPNSYEQYF	TRBJ2-7	NA	few	TRBV29-1